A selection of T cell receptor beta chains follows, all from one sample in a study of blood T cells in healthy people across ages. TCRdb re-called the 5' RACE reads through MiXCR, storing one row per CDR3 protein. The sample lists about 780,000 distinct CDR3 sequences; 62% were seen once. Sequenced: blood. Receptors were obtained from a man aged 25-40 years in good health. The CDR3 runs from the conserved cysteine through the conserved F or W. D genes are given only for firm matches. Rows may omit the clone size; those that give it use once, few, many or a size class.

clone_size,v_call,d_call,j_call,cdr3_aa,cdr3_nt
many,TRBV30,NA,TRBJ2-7,CAWTPLGSSYEQYF,TGTGCCTGGACCCCCCTTGGCAGCTCCTACGAGCAGTACTTC
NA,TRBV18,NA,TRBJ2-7,CASSPGRLPYEQYF,TGTGCCAGCTCACCGGGCAGACTTCCCTACGAGCAGTACTTC
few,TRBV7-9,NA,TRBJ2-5,CASSLEAGYQETQYF,TGTGCCAGCAGCTTAGAGGCAGGTTACCAAGAGACCCAGTACTTC
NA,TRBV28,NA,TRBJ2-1,CASSWGRAGLETQFF,TGTGCCAGCAGTTGGGGAAGGGCTGGGTTGGAGACCCAGTTCTTC
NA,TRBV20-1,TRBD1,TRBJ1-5,CSADRGLGVMSNQPQHF,TGCAGTGCGGACAGGGGGCTAGGGGTGATGAGCAATCAGCCCCAGCATTTT
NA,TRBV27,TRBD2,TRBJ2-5,CAGRIAGGQETQYF,TGTGCCGGCAGGATAGCGGGGGGGCAAGAGACCCAGTACTTC
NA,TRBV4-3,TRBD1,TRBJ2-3,CASSQEVSGGTQYF,TGCGCCAGCAGCCAAGAGGTCTCAGGGGGAACGCAGTATTTT
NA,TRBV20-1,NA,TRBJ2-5,CSARDIIWGVRGETQYF,TGCAGTGCTAGAGATATTATTTGGGGGGTTCGGGGAGAGACCCAGTACTTC
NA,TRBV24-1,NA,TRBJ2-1,CATSDPPGEGVGEQFF,TGTGCCACCAGTGATCCCCCGGGGGAAGGGGTAGGTGAGCAGTTCTTC
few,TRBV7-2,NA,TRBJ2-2,CASSLGTVTGELFF,TGTGCCAGCAGCTTAGGGACAGTCACCGGGGAGCTGTTTTTT
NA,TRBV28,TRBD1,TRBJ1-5,CASRPAGGRDQPQHF,TGTGCCAGCAGGCCCGCAGGGGGCAGGGATCAGCCCCAGCATTTT
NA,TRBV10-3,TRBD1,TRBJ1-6,CAISTTGRNSPLHF,TGTGCCATCAGTACGACAGGGCGAAATTCACCCCTCCACTTT
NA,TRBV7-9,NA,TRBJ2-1,CASSVGLEQFF,TGTGCCAGCAGCGTTGGTCTTGAGCAGTTCTTC
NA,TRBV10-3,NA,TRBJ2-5,CAISGPPLAQETQYF,TGTGCCATCAGCGGACCCCCCCTGGCCCAAGAGACCCAGTACTTC
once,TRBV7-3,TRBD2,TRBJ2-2,CASSLRTSGDTGELFF,TGTGCCAGCAGCCTAAGGACTAGCGGAGACACCGGGGAGCTGTTTTTT
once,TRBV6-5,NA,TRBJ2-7,CASSYHRRYEQYF,TGTGCCAGCAGTTACCACAGGCGATACGAGCAGTACTTC
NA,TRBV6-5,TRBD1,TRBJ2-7,CASSDWTGYEQYF,TGTGCCAGCAGTGACTGGACAGGGTACGAGCAGTACTTC
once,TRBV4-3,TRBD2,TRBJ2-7,CASSQDLVSGGPRNEQYF,TGCGCCAGCAGCCAAGATCTGGTTAGCGGGGGGCCGCGAAACGAGCAGTACTTC